What follows are 7 T cell receptor beta chains derived from one specimen sequenced in a study of cytomegalovirus exposure and HLA in healthy donors. A multiplex PCR was run with 60 Vbeta primers and 13 Jbeta primers. Only in-frame clones appear in the TCRdb table, and some are missing; sequencing was by immunoSEQ multiplex PCR. In the table there are over 30,000 clones, around two thirds of which are singletons. The material sequenced was PBMCs. The origin of the receptors is a man aged 45-65 years in good health and CMV-seropositive.

The gene calls are TRBV29-1 and TRBJ2-7; a possible D gene is TRBD1 (8 bases). This CDR3 contains 14 residues. Trimming left V 1 base short and J 3 bases short, with 13 bases between. CDR1 and CDR2 (germline): SQVTM, ANQGSEA. CDR3 bases: TGCAGCGTTGAAGTAAACAGGGGGGGCTACGAGCAGTACTTC. Protein product: CSVEVNRGGYEQYF.

This rearrangement joins TRBV6-5 to TRBJ2-1; 12 bases line up with TRBD2. V was clipped by 5 bases and J by 4 bases; unmatched bases: 3. Germline lookup yields CDR1 MNHEY and CDR2 SVGAGI. The CDR3 totals 15 residues. The DNA for the CDR3 is TGTGCCAGCAGTCGCGGGACTAGCGGGTACAATGAGCAGTTCTTC. Protein sequence: CASSRGTSGYNEQFF.

The gene calls are TRBV4-2 and TRBJ1-1; D might be TRBD1 (5 bases). Trimming pared 9 bases from V and 1 base from J, leaving 9 bases between. CDR3 length: 12 amino acids. Germline V CDR1 and CDR2: LGHNA, YNFKEQ. CDR3 sequence reads: CASGGSNTEAFF. The CDR3 region has the DNA TGTGCCAGTGGGGGGTCGAACACTGAAGCTTTCTTT.

This clone has more than one count but fewer than ten. The chain links TRBV28 to TRBJ2-7; D possibly corresponds to TRBD2 (5 bases). V lost 8 bases to trimming and J lost 1 base, with 9 bases between them. The V gene's germline CDR1 is MDHEN and CDR2 SYDVKM. This CDR3 has 12 amino acids. Here the CDR3 reads CASEGGSYEQYF. The CDR3 bases are TGTGCCAGCGAGGGTGGGTCCTACGAGCAGTACTTC.

The chain links TRBV7-2 to TRBJ2-7; 7 bases map to TRBD1. Germline CDR1 SGHTA, CDR2 FQGNSA. V trimming: 5 bases; J trimming: 9 bases; junction bases outside the gene matches: 10. CDR3 size: 13 residues. DNA for the CDR3: TGTGCCAGCAGCCCCAACAGGGGTTCCGGGCAGTACTTC. Its protein product is CASSPNRGSGQYF.

The CDR3 here is CASSDPGQDGYEQYF. The CDR3 nucleotides are TGCGCCAGCAGTGACCCGGGACAGGACGGCTACGAGCAGTACTTC. V is TRBV10-1 and J is TRBJ2-7, with 8 bases that match TRBD1. The germline CDR1 and CDR2 sequences are WNHNN and SYGVQD (reference sequence). The ends lost 3 bases at V and 3 bases at J; junction bases unmatched: 7. The CDR3 is 15 residues long.

The chain links TRBV7-8 to TRBJ2-5, with D tentatively TRBD1 (5 bases). This CDR3 region has 14 residues. Germline V gene sequence: CDR1 SGHVS, CDR2 FQNEAQ. V was trimmed by 1 base and J by 5 bases, leaving 11 bases between them. CDR3 bases: TGTGCCAGCAGCTTAGGAGCAGGGTGGGAGACCCAGTACTTC. Translated, it gives CASSLGAGWETQYF.